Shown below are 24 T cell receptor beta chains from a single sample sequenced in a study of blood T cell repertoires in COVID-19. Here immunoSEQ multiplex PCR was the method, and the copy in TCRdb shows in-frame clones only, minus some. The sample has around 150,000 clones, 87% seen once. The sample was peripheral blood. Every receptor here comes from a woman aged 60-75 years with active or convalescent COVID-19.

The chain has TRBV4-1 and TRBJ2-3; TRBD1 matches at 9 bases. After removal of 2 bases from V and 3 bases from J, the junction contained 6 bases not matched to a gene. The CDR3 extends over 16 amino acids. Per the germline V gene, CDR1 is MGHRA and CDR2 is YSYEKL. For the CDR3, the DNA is TGCGCCAGCAGCCAACGGACAGGGGTAATGACAGATACGCAGTATTTT. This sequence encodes CASSQRTGVMTDTQYF.

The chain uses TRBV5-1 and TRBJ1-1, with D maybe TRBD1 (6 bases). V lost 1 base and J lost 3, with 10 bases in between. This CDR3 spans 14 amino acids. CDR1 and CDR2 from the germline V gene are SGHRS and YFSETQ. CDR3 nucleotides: TGCGCCAGCAGCTTGTGGGGGCGGGACACTGAAGCTTTCTTT. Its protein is CASSLWGRDTEAFF.

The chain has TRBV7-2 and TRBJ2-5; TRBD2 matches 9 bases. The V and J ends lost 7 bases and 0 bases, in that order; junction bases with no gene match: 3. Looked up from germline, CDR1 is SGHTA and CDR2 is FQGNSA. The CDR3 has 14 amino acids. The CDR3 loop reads CASKSGGYQETQYF. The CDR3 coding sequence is TGTGCCAGCAAGAGCGGGGGGTACCAAGAGACCCAGTACTTC. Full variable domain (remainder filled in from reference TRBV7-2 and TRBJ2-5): GAGVSQSPSNKVTEKGKDVELRCDPISGHTALYWYRQSLGQGLEFLIYFQGNSAPDKSGLPSDRFSAERTGGSVSTLTIQRTQQEDSAVYLCASKSGGYQETQYFGPGTRLLVL.

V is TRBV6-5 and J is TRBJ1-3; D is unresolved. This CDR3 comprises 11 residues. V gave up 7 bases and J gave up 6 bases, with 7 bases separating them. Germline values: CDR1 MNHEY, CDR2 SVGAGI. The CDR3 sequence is CASTLENTIYF. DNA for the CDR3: TGTGCCAGCACCTTAGAAAACACCATATATTTT.

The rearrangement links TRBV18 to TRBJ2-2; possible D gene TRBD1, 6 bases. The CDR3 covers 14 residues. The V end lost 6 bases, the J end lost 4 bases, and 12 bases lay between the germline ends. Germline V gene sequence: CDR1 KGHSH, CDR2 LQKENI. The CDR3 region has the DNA TGTGCCAGCTCGTTCGACAGGTTCACCGGGGAGCTGTTTTTT. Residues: CASSFDRFTGELFF.

The CDR3 coding sequence is TGTGCCAGCAGTCCCCGACGGGGGGACAGGGGACCGAGGAATCAGCCCCAGCATTTT. It translates to CASSPRRGDRGPRNQPQHF. The chain recombines TRBV2 with TRBJ1-5; 10 bases are a match to TRBD1. This CDR3 has 19 residues. J was trimmed by 4 bases and V by 5 bases; bases with no gene match: 17. In germline, CDR1 is SNHLY, CDR2 FYNNEI.

CDR3 DNA sequence: TGTGCCATCAGTGAGTCGGTGGCGGCGGGTACAGATACGCAGTATTTT. Residues: CAISESVAAGTDTQYF. The chain is built from TRBV10-3 and TRBJ2-3; weak D call: TRBD2 (5 bases). Germline CDR1 ENHRY, CDR2 SYGVKD. The CDR3 runs 16 residues. V lost 0 bases and J 3 bases, leaving 13 bases between the germline ends.

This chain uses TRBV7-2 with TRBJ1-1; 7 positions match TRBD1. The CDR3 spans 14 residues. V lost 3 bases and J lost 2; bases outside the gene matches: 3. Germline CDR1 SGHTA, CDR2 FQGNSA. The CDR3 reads CASSFGTVNTEAFF. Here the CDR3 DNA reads TGTGCCAGCAGCTTTGGGACAGTAAACACTGAAGCTTTCTTT.

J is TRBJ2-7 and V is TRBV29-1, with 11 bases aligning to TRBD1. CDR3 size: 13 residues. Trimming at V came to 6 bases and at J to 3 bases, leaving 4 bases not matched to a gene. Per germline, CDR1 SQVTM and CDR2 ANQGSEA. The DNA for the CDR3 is TGCAGCGTGAGGACAGGGGGCGTCTACGAGCAGTACTTC. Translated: CSVRTGGVYEQYF.

The CDR3 nucleotides are TGTGCCAGCGGGCGGACCGGACTAGCGGGGGGGGATTCGGATACGCAGTATTTT. Translating gives CASGRTGLAGGDSDTQYF. The chain links TRBV28 to TRBJ2-3, with TRBD2 identical over 15 bases. Trimming removed 8 bases from V and 6 bases from J; junction bases left unmatched: 15. The CDR3 is 18 amino acids. Germline CDR1 and CDR2: MDHEN and SYDVKM.

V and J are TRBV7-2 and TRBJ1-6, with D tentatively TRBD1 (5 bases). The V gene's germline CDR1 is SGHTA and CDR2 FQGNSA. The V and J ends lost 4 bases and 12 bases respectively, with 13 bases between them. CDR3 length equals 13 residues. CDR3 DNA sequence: TGTGCCAGCAGCTCTATGACAGAATTACCCCTCCACTTT. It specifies CASSSMTELPLHF.

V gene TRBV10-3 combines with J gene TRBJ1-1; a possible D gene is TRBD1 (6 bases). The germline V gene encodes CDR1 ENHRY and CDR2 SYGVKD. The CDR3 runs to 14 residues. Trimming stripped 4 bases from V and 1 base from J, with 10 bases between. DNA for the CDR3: TGTGCCATCAGTGCCGGGACACCGAACACTGAAGCTTTCTTT. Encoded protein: CAISAGTPNTEAFF.

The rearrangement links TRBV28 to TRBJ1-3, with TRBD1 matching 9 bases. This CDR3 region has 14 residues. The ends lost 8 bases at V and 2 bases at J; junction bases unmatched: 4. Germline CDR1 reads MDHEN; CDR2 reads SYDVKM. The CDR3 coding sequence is TGTGCCAGCTTTACAGGGGGCACTGGAAACACCATATATTTT. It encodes CASFTGGTGNTIYF.

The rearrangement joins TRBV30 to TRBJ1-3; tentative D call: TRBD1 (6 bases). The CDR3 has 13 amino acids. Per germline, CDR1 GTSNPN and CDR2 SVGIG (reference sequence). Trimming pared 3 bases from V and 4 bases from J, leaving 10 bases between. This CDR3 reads CAWSAGQGNTIYF. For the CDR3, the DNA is TGTGCCTGGAGCGCAGGACAGGGAAACACCATATATTTT.

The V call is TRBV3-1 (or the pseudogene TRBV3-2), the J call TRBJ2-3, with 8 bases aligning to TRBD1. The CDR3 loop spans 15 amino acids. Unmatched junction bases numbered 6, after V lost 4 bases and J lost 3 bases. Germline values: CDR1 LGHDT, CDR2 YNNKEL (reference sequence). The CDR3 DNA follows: TGTGCCAGCAGCCCTGCAGGGGGCGCGACAGATACGCAGTATTTT. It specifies CASSPAGGATDTQYF.

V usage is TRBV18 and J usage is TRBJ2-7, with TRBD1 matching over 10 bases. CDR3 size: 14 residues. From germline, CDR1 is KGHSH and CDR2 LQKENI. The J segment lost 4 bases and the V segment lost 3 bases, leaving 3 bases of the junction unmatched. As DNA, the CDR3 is TGTGCCAGCTCACCGACAGGGGGCCCGTACGAGCAGTACTTC. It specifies CASSPTGGPYEQYF.

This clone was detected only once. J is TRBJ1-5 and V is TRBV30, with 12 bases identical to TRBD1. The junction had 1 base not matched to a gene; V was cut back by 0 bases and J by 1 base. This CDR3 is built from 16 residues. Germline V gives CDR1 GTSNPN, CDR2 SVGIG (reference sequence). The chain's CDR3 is CAWSVGTGGSNQPQHF. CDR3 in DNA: TGTGCCTGGAGTGTAGGGACAGGGGGCAGCAATCAGCCCCAGCATTTT.

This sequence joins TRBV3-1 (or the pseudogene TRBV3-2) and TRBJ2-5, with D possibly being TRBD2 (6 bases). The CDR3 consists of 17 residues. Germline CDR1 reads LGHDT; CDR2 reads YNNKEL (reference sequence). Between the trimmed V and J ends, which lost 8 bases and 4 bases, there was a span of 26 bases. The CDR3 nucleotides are TGTGCCAGCGGAAAGACGTTGAGGGACGTCGGGGGAGAGACCCAGTACTTC. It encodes CASGKTLRDVGGETQYF.

CDR3 sequence reads: CASSQGQSFTDTQYF. The CDR3 DNA follows: TGTGCCAGCAGTCAGGGACAGAGTTTCACAGATACGCAGTATTTT. The chain combines TRBV6-2 or TRBV6-3 with TRBJ2-3, with TRBD1 matching over 7 bases. Trimming took 5 bases from V and 2 from J; bases not matched to a gene: 7. CDR1 and CDR2 from the germline V gene are MNHEY and SVGEGT. The CDR3 has 15 amino acids.

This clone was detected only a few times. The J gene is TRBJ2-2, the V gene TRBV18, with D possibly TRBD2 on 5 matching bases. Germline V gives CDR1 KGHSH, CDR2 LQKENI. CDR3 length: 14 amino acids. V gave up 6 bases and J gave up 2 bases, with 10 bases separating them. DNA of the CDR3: TGTGCCAGCTCCCCCAGCGGCAACACCGGGGAGCTGTTTTTT. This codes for CASSPSGNTGELFF.

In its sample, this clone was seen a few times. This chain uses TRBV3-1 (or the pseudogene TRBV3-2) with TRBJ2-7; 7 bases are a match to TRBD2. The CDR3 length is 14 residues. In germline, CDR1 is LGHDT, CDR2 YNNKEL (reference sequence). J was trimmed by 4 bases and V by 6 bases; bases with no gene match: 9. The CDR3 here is CASSSAGIEYEQYF. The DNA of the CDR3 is TGTGCCAGCAGTTCAGCGGGGATAGAGTACGAGCAGTACTTC.

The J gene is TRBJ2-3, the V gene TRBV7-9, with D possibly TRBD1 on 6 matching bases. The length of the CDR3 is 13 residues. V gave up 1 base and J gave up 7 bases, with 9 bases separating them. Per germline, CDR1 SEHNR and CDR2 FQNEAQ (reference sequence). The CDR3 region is CASSLEDRNTQYF. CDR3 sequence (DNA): TGTGCCAGCAGCTTAGAGGACAGAAATACGCAGTATTTT.

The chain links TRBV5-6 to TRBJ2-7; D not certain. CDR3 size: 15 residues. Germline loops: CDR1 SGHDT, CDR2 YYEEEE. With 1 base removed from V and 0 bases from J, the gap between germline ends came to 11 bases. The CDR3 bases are TGTGCCAGCAGCTTGAACCCCAGATACTCCTACGAGCAGTACTTC. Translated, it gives CASSLNPRYSYEQYF.

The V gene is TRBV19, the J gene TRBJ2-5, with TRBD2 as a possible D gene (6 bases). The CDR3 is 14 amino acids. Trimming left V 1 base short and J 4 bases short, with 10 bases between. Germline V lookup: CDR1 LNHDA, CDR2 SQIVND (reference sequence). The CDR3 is CASSIAPGVETQYF. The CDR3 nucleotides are TGTGCCAGTAGTATAGCCCCGGGGGTAGAGACCCAGTACTTC. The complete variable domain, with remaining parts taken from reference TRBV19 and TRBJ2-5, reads DGGITQSPKYLFRKEGQNVTLSCEQNLNHDAMYWYRQDPGQGLRLIYYSQIVNDFQKGDIAEGYSVSREKKESFPLTVTSAQKNPTAFYLCASSIAPGVETQYFGPGTRLLVL.